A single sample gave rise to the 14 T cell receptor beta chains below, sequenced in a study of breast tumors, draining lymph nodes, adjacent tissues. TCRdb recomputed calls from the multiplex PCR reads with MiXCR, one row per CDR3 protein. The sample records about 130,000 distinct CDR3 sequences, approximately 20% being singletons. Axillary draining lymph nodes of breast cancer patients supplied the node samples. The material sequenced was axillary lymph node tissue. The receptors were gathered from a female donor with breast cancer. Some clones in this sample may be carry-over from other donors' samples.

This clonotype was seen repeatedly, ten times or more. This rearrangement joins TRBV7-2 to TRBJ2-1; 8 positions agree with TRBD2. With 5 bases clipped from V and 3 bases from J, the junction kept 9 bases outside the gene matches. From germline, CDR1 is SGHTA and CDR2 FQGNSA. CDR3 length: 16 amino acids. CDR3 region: CASSAVGLAGYNEQFF. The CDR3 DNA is TGTGCCAGCAGCGCAGTAGGCCTAGCGGGCTACAATGAGCAGTTCTTC.

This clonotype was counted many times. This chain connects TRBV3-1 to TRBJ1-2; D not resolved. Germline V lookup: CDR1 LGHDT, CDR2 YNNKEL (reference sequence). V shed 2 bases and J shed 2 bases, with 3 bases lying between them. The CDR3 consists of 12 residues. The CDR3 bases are TGTGCCAGCAGCCAAAAGAACTATGGCTACACCTTC. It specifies CASSQKNYGYTF. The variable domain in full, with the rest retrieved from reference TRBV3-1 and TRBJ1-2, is DTAVSQTPKYLVTQMGNDKSIKCEQNLGHDTMYWYKQDSKKFLKIMFSYNNKELIINETVPNRFSPKSPDKAHLNLHINSLELGDSAVYFCASSQKNYGYTFGSGTRLTVV.

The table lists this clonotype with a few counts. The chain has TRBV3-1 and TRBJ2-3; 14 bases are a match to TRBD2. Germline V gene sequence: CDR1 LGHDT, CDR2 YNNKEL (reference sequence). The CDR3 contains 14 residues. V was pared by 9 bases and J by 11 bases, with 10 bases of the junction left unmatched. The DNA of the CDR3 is TGTGCCAGTGCCCTTGGGACTAGCGGGAGTGGGCAGTATTTT. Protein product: CASALGTSGSGQYF.

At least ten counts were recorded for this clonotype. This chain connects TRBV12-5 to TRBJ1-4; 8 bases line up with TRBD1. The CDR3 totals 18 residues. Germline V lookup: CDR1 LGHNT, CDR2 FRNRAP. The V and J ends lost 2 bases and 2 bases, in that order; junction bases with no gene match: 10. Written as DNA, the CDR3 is TGTGCTAGTGGTTTGCAGGACAGGGACAGTAAGACTAATGAAAAACTGTTTTTT. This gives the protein CASGLQDRDSKTNEKLFF. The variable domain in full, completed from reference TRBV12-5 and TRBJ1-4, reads DARVTQTPRHKVTEMGQEVTMRCQPILGHNTVFWYRQTMMQGLELLAYFRNRAPLDDSGMPKDRFSAEMPDATLATLKIQPSEPRDSAVYFCASGLQDRDSKTNEKLFFGSGTQLSVL.

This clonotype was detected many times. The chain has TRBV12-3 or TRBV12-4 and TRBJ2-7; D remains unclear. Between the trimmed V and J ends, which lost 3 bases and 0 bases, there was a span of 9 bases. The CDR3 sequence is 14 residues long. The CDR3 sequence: CASSLRGNSYEQYF. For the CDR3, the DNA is TGTGCCAGCAGTTTGCGTGGGAACTCCTACGAGCAGTACTTC.

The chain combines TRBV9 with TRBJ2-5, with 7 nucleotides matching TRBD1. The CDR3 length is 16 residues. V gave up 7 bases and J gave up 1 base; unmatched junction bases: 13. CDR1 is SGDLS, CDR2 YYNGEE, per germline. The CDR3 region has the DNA TGTGCCAGCTCTGGACAAACAGGGGCCCTCCAAGAGACCCAGTACTTC. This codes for CASSGQTGALQETQYF.

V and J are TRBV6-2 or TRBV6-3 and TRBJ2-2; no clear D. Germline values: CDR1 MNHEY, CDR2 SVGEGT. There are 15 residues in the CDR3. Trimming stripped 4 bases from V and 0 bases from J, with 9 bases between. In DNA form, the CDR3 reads TGTGCCAGCAGTTTATCACACGCGAACACCGGGGAGCTGTTTTTT. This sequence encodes CASSLSHANTGELFF.

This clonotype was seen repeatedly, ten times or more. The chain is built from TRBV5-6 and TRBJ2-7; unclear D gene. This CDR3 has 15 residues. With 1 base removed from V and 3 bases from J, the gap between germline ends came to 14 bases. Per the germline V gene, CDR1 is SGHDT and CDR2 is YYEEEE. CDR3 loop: CASSLFDTVGYEQYF. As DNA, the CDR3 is TGTGCCAGCAGCTTGTTCGACACGGTTGGCTACGAGCAGTACTTC. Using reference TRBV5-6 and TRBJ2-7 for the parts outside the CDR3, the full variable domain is DAGVTQSPTHLIKTRGQQVTLRCSPKSGHDTVSWYQQALGQGPQFIFQYYEEEERQRGNFPDRFSGHQFPNYSSELNVNALLLGDSALYLCASSLFDTVGYEQYFGPGTRLTVT.

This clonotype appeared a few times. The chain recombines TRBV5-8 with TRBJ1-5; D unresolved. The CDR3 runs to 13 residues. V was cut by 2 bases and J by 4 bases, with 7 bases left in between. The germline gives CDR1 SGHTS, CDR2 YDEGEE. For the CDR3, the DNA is TGTGCCAGCAGCTTTGGGCAGAATCAGCCCCAGCATTTT. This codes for CASSFGQNQPQHF. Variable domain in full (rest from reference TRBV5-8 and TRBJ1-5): EAGVTQSPTHLIKTRGQQATLRCSPISGHTSVYWYQQALGLGLQFLLWYDEGEERNRGNFPPRFSGRQFPNYSSELNVNALELEDSALYLCASSFGQNQPQHFGDGTRLSIL.

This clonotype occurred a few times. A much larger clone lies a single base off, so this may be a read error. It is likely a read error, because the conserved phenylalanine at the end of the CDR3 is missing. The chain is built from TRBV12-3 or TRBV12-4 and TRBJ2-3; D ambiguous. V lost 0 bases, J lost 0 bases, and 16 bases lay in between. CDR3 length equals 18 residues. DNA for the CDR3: TGTGCCAGCAGTTTAGCGCTAAATACGGGCGCTAGCACAGATACGCAGTATTTG. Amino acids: CASSLALNTGASTDTQYL.

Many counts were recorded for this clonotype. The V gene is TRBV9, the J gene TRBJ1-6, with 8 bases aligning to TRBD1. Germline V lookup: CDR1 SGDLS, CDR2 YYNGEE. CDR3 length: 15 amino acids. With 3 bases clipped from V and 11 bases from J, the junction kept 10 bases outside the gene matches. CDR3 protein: CASSALGQGTTPLHF. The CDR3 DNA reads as TGTGCCAGCAGCGCCCTCGGACAGGGTACGACACCCCTCCACTTT. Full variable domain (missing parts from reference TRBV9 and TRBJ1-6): DSGVTQTPKHLITATGQRVTLRCSPRSGDLSVYWYQQSLDQGLQFLIQYYNGEERAKGNILERFSAQQFPDLHSELNLSSLELGDSALYFCASSALGQGTTPLHFGNGTRLTVT.

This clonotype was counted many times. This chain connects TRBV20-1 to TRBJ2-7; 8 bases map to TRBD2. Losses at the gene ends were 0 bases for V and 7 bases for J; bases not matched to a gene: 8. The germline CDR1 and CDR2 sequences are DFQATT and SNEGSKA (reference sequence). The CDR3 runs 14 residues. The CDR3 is CSARETSVLGEQYF. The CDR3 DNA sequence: TGCAGTGCTAGAGAGACTAGCGTGCTTGGGGAGCAGTACTTC.

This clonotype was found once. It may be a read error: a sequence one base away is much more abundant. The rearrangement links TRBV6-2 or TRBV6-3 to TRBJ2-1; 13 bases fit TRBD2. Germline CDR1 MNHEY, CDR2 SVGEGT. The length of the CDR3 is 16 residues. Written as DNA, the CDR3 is TGTGCCAGCACCTCAACCGGGACTAGCGGGACGATAAAGCAGTCCTTC. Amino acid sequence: CASTSTGTSGTIKQSF.

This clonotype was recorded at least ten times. This CDR3 is CASSLGGTVYEQYF. In DNA form, the CDR3 reads TGTGCCAGCAGCTTAGGGGGCACGGTCTACGAGCAGTACTTC. The J gene is TRBJ2-7, the V gene TRBV7-9, with D perhaps matching TRBD1 (5 bases). Germline CDR1 and CDR2: SEHNR and FQNEAQ (reference sequence). V lost 1 base, J lost 3 bases, and 10 bases lay in between. The CDR3 is 14 residues long.